The next 30 T cell receptor beta chains were all read from a single sample in a study of cytomegalovirus exposure and HLA in healthy donors. This table comes from immunoSEQ multiplex PCR, and its TCRdb copy is limited to in-frame clones, with some not included. This table has 90,000 to 110,000 clones, roughly 90% appearing once. The sample was PBMCs. Receptors were obtained from a woman aged 18-29 years in good health and CMV-seronegative.

The chain's CDR3 is CASSYRQPSSYEQYF. The CDR3 nucleotides are TGTGCCAGCAGCTACAGACAGCCAAGCTCCTACGAGCAGTACTTC. The chain combines TRBV7-9 with TRBJ2-7, with D possibly TRBD1 on 5 matching bases. Trimming removed 4 bases from V and 0 bases from J, with 13 bases in between. CDR1 and CDR2 from the germline V gene are SEHNR and FQNEAQ (reference sequence). CDR3 size: 15 residues. Supplemented by reference TRBV7-9 and TRBJ2-7, the full variable domain reads DTGVSQNPRHKITKRGQNVTFRCDPISEHNRLYWYRQTLGQGPEFLTYFQNEAQLEKSRLLSDRFSAERPKGSFSTLEIQRTEQGDSAMYLCASSYRQPSSYEQYFGPGTRLTVT.

The V call is TRBV4-1, the J call TRBJ1-1, with 7 positions matching TRBD1. Germline V CDR1 and CDR2: MGHRA, YSYEKL. The CDR3 is made up of 14 amino acids. V was clipped by 4 bases and J by 5 bases; unmatched bases: 7. The CDR3 loop is CASSRKGAKTEAFF. The CDR3 coding sequence is TGCGCCAGCAGCCGCAAGGGGGCAAAAACTGAAGCTTTCTTT.

This sequence joins TRBV28 and TRBJ1-4, with D tentatively TRBD1 (5 bases). Trimming stripped 4 bases from V and 2 bases from J, with 8 bases between. CDR3 length equals 14 residues. Germline CDR1 MDHEN, CDR2 SYDVKM. Here the CDR3 DNA reads TGTGCCAGCAGTTCCCGGGGGACTAATGAAAAACTGTTTTTT. Translated: CASSSRGTNEKLFF. Complete variable domain (other parts from reference TRBV28 and TRBJ1-4): DVKVTQSSRYLVKRTGEKVFLECVQDMDHENMFWYRQDPGLGLRLIYFSYDVKMKEKGDIPEGYSVSREKKERFSLILESASTNQTSMYLCASSSRGTNEKLFFGSGTQLSVL.

This chain links TRBV7-2 with TRBJ1-1, with TRBD1 matching 9 bases. V was pared by 3 bases and J by 4 bases, with 9 bases of the junction left unmatched. CDR3 length equals 16 residues. Germline V CDR1 and CDR2: SGHTA, FQGNSA. The DNA for the CDR3 is TGTGCCAGCAGCTTGATCAGGACAGGGGCGGGCACTGAAGCTTTCTTT. Translated: CASSLIRTGAGTEAFF.

The CDR3 sequence is CASSQDLIENTEAFF. The CDR3, as DNA: TGCGCCAGCAGCCAAGATCTAATCGAAAACACTGAAGCTTTCTTT. V usage is TRBV4-3 and J usage is TRBJ1-1; D uncertain. This CDR3 is built from 15 residues. The V and J ends lost 0 bases and 2 bases respectively, with 10 bases between them. Germline values: CDR1 LGHNA, CDR2 YSLEER.

This sequence joins TRBV2 and TRBJ1-4; 7 positions agree with TRBD1. The CDR3 has 16 residues. V shed 7 bases, J shed 2 bases, and the junction held 10 bases outside the gene matches. The germline V gene has CDR1 SNHLY and CDR2 FYNNEI. The CDR3 spells CASKKDRVVTNEKLFF. For the CDR3, the DNA is TGTGCCAGCAAGAAAGACAGGGTTGTGACTAATGAAAAACTGTTTTTT.

The CDR3 coding sequence is TGTGCCACCAGCGTACATAGCGGGGGGGGCACAGATACGCAGTATTTT. Its translation: CATSVHSGGGTDTQYF. The chain is built from TRBV15 and TRBJ2-3; TRBD2 aligns across 11 bases. The CDR3 sequence is 16 residues long. With V trimmed by 5 bases and J by 1 base, 5 bases remained unmatched. CDR1 and CDR2 from the germline V gene are LNHNV and YYDKDF (reference sequence).

The chain is built from TRBV28 and TRBJ2-7; TRBD2 might be the D (6 bases). Germline V gene sequence: CDR1 MDHEN, CDR2 SYDVKM. The CDR3 spans 18 residues. V was clipped by 6 bases and J by 0 bases, with 24 bases between them. The CDR3 reads CASSRLALQKRSSYEQYF. In nucleotides, the CDR3 is TGTGCCAGCAGCCGCCTAGCGCTACAGAAAAGGAGCTCCTACGAGCAGTACTTC.

The chain links TRBV7-2 to TRBJ1-4, with 8 bases lining up with TRBD1. In germline, CDR1 is SGHTA, CDR2 FQGNSA. Unmatched junction bases numbered 2, after V lost 3 bases and J lost 8 bases. This CDR3 contains 13 residues. The CDR3 loop is CASSLDRDEKLFF. CDR3 DNA sequence: TGTGCCAGCAGCTTGGACAGGGACGAAAAACTGTTTTTT.

The chain uses TRBV6-8 and TRBJ2-5, with 8 bases identical to TRBD2. The CDR3 consists of 13 residues. V shed 6 bases and J 4 bases; nucleotides not matched to a gene: 4. Germline V lookup: CDR1 MNHGY, CDR2 SAAAGT. CDR3 in amino acids: CASSPGGGETQYF. Written as DNA, the CDR3 is TGTGCCAGCAGCCCGGGGGGGGGAGAGACCCAGTACTTC.

The chain recombines TRBV4-1 with TRBJ1-1; 9 positions agree with TRBD1. Trimming removed 5 bases from V and 2 bases from J; junction bases left unmatched: 3. The CDR3 contains 14 residues. From germline, CDR1 is MGHRA and CDR2 YSYEKL. CDR3 nucleotides: TGCGCCAGCAGCTCTACAGGGGGCAACACTGAAGCTTTCTTT. It encodes CASSSTGGNTEAFF.

This clone appeared a single time. The chain is built from TRBV9 and TRBJ2-3; TRBD2 is a possible D gene (6 bases). The CDR3 is made up of 19 amino acids. V gave up 3 bases and J gave up 1 base, with 24 bases separating them. Germline values: CDR1 SGDLS, CDR2 YYNGEE. In nucleotides, the CDR3 is TGTGCCAGCAGCGCAAGACGATCTGGGACTTTCCTCCGCACAGATACGCAGTATTTT. Translated: CASSARRSGTFLRTDTQYF.

This rearrangement joins TRBV4-3 to TRBJ2-1; D perhaps matches TRBD2 (6 bases). From germline, CDR1 is LGHNA and CDR2 YSLEER. V dropped 0 bases and J dropped 6 bases, with 9 bases sitting between them. CDR3 length equals 14 residues. The CDR3 region has the DNA TGCGCCAGCAGCCAAGATCAGCGGGTCAATGAGCAGTTCTTC. Translated, it gives CASSQDQRVNEQFF.

The chain employs TRBV9 and TRBJ1-2, with TRBD1 matching 11 bases. The CDR3 covers 15 residues. Germline V gives CDR1 SGDLS, CDR2 YYNGEE. V was clipped by 2 bases and J by 7 bases; unmatched bases: 7. The CDR3 DNA reads as TGTGCCAGCAGCGTCCGGACAGGGGGCGAGGGTGGCTACACCTTC. Translated, it gives CASSVRTGGEGGYTF.

The gene calls are TRBV6-5 and TRBJ2-7; TRBD1 might be the D (6 bases). From germline, CDR1 is MNHEY and CDR2 SVGAGI. The V and J ends lost 4 bases and 3 bases respectively, with 13 bases between them. The CDR3 spans 14 residues. The chain's CDR3 is CASSSRDTYYEQYF. CDR3 DNA sequence: TGTGCCAGCAGTTCCCGGGACACCTACTACGAGCAGTACTTC.

The chain joins TRBV13 to TRBJ1-3; 7 bases map to TRBD1. The germline V gene has CDR1 PRHDT and CDR2 FYEKMQ (reference sequence). This CDR3 has 17 amino acids. V shed 2 bases and J 2 bases; nucleotides not matched to a gene: 9. The CDR3 reads CASSLPGGGFPGNTIYF. As DNA, the CDR3 is TGTGCCAGCAGCTTACCGGGAGGGGGCTTCCCTGGAAACACCATATATTTT.

The chain recombines TRBV6-5 with TRBJ2-5; 10 bases fit TRBD1. V was pared by 6 bases and J by 2 bases, with 6 bases of the junction left unmatched. The CDR3 length is 15 residues. CDR1 is MNHEY, CDR2 SVGAGI, per germline. The CDR3 DNA is TGTGCCAGCAGCATACGGGACAGGGGACAAGAGACCCAGTACTTC. Its protein is CASSIRDRGQETQYF.

This chain joins TRBV6-5 and TRBJ1-6, with 7 bases matching TRBD1. The V gene's germline CDR1 is MNHEY and CDR2 SVGAGI. Trimming at V came to 4 bases and at J to 6 bases, leaving 6 bases not matched to a gene. The CDR3 length is 15 residues. The CDR3 protein is CASSLDRPFNSPLHF. CDR3 DNA sequence: TGTGCCAGCAGTTTGGACAGGCCCTTTAATTCACCCCTCCACTTT.

The rearrangement links TRBV7-2 to TRBJ1-1; 10 bases are a match to TRBD1. The CDR3 consists of 14 residues. Germline CDR1 is SGHTA and CDR2 is FQGNSA. With 4 bases clipped from V and 4 bases from J, the junction kept 3 bases outside the gene matches. In DNA form, the CDR3 reads TGTGCCAGCAGCTACAGGACAGGGGGCACTGAAGCTTTCTTT. It is translated as CASSYRTGGTEAFF.

CDR3 protein: CASSFDRGDTQYF. CDR3 bases: TGTGCCAGCAGCTTTGACAGGGGAGATACGCAGTATTTT. The chain combines TRBV11-2 with TRBJ2-3, with 8 nucleotides matching TRBD1. The V segment lost 3 bases and the J segment 5 bases; nucleotides outside the gene matches: 1. The CDR3 loop spans 13 amino acids. The germline V gene has CDR1 SGHAT and CDR2 FQNNGV.

V usage is TRBV25-1 and J usage is TRBJ2-7; D unclear. The CDR3 sequence is 16 residues long. In germline, CDR1 is MGHDK, CDR2 SYGVNS. The V gene lost 4 bases and the J gene lost 1 base, with 17 bases spanning the gap. The chain's CDR3 is CASSGGLSVPSYEQYF. The CDR3, as DNA: TGTGCCAGCAGTGGAGGTTTAAGCGTCCCTTCCTACGAGCAGTACTTC.

This clone was counted only a few times. DNA of the CDR3: TGTGCCAGCTCACCATCTCCCGGTAGGACTACAGATACGCAGTATTTT. Residues: CASSPSPGRTTDTQYF. The J gene is TRBJ2-3, the V gene TRBV18; D might be TRBD2 (5 bases). The germline V gene encodes CDR1 KGHSH and CDR2 LQKENI. The CDR3 totals 16 residues. The V end lost 2 bases, the J end lost 3 bases, and 15 bases lay between the germline ends.

The CDR3 nucleotides are TGTGCCAGCTCACCAAGACACATCATGAACACCGGGGAGCTGTTTTTT. The encoded protein is CASSPRHIMNTGELFF. V and J are TRBV18 and TRBJ2-2, with D unresolved. Germline loops: CDR1 KGHSH, CDR2 LQKENI. The length of the CDR3 is 16 residues. Trimming stripped 2 bases from V and 1 base from J, with 11 bases between.

The V gene is TRBV30, the J gene TRBJ1-5; 7 bases agree with TRBD1. The V gene end was trimmed by 0 bases and the J gene end by 2 bases; junction bases not matched to a gene: 1. This CDR3 contains 14 residues. Looked up from germline, CDR1 is GTSNPN and CDR2 is SVGIG (reference sequence). CDR3 nucleotides: TGTGCCTGGAGTGTGGGGACAGGCAATCAGCCCCAGCATTTT. Translated, it gives CAWSVGTGNQPQHF.

The chain has TRBV6-6 and TRBJ1-2; D not certain. Trimming shortened V by 8 bases and J by 5 bases, and 9 bases separated the two germline ends. Germline CDR1 reads MNHNY; CDR2 reads SVGAGI (reference sequence). The CDR3 is made up of 11 amino acids. The CDR3 DNA is TGTGCCAGCCGAGGATCGTATGGCTACACCTTC. This gives the protein CASRGSYGYTF.

A remark on this clone: One end of the junction varies from germline; a read error may be responsible. The genes are TRBV6-6 and TRBJ1-4; D remains unclear. CDR3 size: 13 residues. The germline CDR1 and CDR2 sequences are MNHNY and SVGAGI (reference sequence). CDR3 nucleotides: TGTGCCAGCGGTCTCCACACTAATGAAGAACTGTTTTTT. Its translation is CASGLHTNEELFF.

The chain combines TRBV5-4 with TRBJ2-2, with 10 bases lining up with TRBD2. J gave up 1 base and V 5 bases, and 8 bases lay outside the gene matches. There are 17 residues in the CDR3. Germline V gives CDR1 SGHNT, CDR2 YYREEE (reference sequence). CDR3 sequence (DNA): TGTGCCAGCAGTCAAGGACTAGCGGTCCTGAACACCGGGGAGCTGTTTTTT. Amino acid sequence: CASSQGLAVLNTGELFF.

The chain combines TRBV14 with TRBJ1-2; D is ambiguous. There are 15 residues in the CDR3. Germline V gives CDR1 SGHDN, CDR2 FVKESK. Trimming removed 1 base from V and 5 bases from J, with 14 bases in between. CDR3 DNA sequence: TGTGCCAGCAGCCAAGGCGGTTTATTTCAATATGGCTACACCTTC. Its translation: CASSQGGLFQYGYTF.

The chain carries TRBV6-1 and TRBJ2-1; TRBD2 is a possible D gene (6 bases). The length of the CDR3 is 14 residues. From germline, CDR1 is MNHNS and CDR2 SASEGT. Trimming removed 8 bases at V and 3 bases at J, with 14 bases between. The CDR3 reads CASSPGDIYNEQFF. CDR3 sequence (DNA): TGTGCCAGCTCTCCGGGGGATATCTACAATGAGCAGTTCTTC.

This sequence joins TRBV5-1 and TRBJ2-7, with 7 bases that match TRBD2. The ends lost 4 bases at V and 2 bases at J; junction bases unmatched: 3. The CDR3 is 13 residues long. The germline V gene encodes CDR1 SGHRS and CDR2 YFSETQ. CDR3 in amino acids: CASSEAGTYEQYF. DNA for the CDR3: TGCGCCAGCAGCGAAGCGGGAACCTACGAGCAGTACTTC.